This T cell receptor (beta chain) was identified during a study of shared clonotypes between healthy human individuals (dated by TCRdb to about 2020). Study-wide context: The cohort comprised two women and a few men aged 18 to 49 years. For each donor, CD4 naive and CD4 memory were each run on three plates, CD8 naive on two plates, and CD8 memory on one plate. To estimate repertoire size and how much clonotype sharing occurs between individuals, the study deeply sequenced the blood TCR repertoires of five or six healthy adults. To increase sequencing depth and limit assay-specific biases, different laboratories used diverse techniques to prepare libraries and sequence TCR repertoires. Each donor's leukapheresis produced roughly between roughly 0.9 and 9 billion PBMCs. The paper as a whole reports these results and caveats: Incomplete sequencing was indicated by rarefaction of sorted-subset datasets, despite the large sequencing depth. Naive subsets generally had larger estimated clonotype richness than memory subsets. Compared with non-shared clonotypes, the clonotypes found in all four sorted-subset donors had higher generation probabilities. The small number of donors limited the genetic and exposure-history diversity represented. Sampling was restricted to blood, and TCR repertoires in tissue are likely to differ from TCR repertoires in blood. Pairwise subsampling led to the expectation that sequencing depth would affect the degree of clonotype sharing among donors. Around 5% of naive CD4, around 4% of naive CD8, roughly 2.4% of memory CD4, and about 0.4% of memory CD8 clonotypes were shared across several donors.

CDR1 and CDR2 were assigned from the germline V gene as MNHNS and SASEGT. CDR3 length: 11 amino acids, cysteine to phenylalanine. Here the CDR3 DNA is all that survives: 33 bases in frame from base 1. Donors were healthy HIV-negative adults with no recently reported acute infections or vaccinations. All donors were Caucasian adults living in Nashville, Tennessee, USA. Magnetic negative selection was used to enrich CD4+ T cells, after which naive cells were positively selected on CD45RA and the negative fraction became the memory subset. After blood collection by leukapheresis, PBMCs were isolated using Ficoll-Histopaque density gradient centrifugation and then cryopreserved in the vapor phase of liquid nitrogen. Purity and quantity of every magnetically sorted T cell population were checked by analytical flow cytometry. From each sorted fraction, genomic DNA was isolated and quantified by UV absorbance on a Nanodrop 2000c.

Using the deep immunoSEQ assay, multiplex PCR amplified TCR CDR3 regions from genomic DNA. For each cell subset, the extracted genomic DNA was distributed evenly across all wells of several immunoSEQ 96-well plates, and each plate served as one replicate. Each replicate PCR for sorted subsets received about 0.2 ug genomic DNA, equal to tens of thousands of T cell genomes. The purified libraries were quantified using a Qubit 3.0 fluorometer, sized with a Bioanalyzer 2100, and then quantified again using the KAPA Library Quantification kit. Each immunoSEQ 96-well plate was sequenced on its own single-read 150-cycle Illumina NextSeq 550 flow cell. Concerning the study's data processing: Because the immunoSEQ output included only junctional sequences and no quality scores, the filtering could not be the same as the filtering used for full-length reads. Sequences were annotated with PyIR, a Python wrapper for IgBLAST v1.9, and V/J genes and CDR3 were assigned using IMGT germline references. Reads were removed for weak V/J assignments (E-value above 1e-6), missing CDR3, stop codons, out-of-frame junctions, or ambiguous translated residues. V3J clonotypes were defined as sequences sharing an identical inferred V gene, J gene, and CDR3 amino acid sequence. The percentage overlap between two repertoires was calculated by dividing the number of shared unique clonotypes by the size of the smaller repertoire. Three approaches were used to assess repertoire richness: RTK rarefaction, the Chao1 estimator, and Recon v2.1 estimates of unobserved clonotypes. For all TCRbeta clonotypes obtained by the gDNA method from a few donors, generation probabilities were computed with OLGA. Drawn from immuneACCESS, this table holds only the in-frame rearrangements with V and J called that TCRdb kept. Clones are partly lost; checked studies trace under half to an unresolved V gene and leave the rest unexplained. V and J calls and clone size are those listed in that table; D and trimming were worked out from the DNA. The sample table lists a few hundred thousand clones, approximately 65% of them with a count of one. Approximately 12% of the sample is in the top ten clones.

Worth noting for this clone: There is no known antigen for this receptor. Germline is not matched at one junction end, which may reflect a read error.

This TCR was sampled from a young man in good health. The V and J genes are TRBV6-1 and TRBJ2-7, with an unclear D gene assignment. Sequencing used memory CD4+ T cells sorted from blood. Reading the label with the study, this specimen's cell subset or site is: CD45RA-negative fraction. The encoded CDR3 is CASSVKEVSCF. The nucleotides read TGTGCCAGCAGTGTGAAAGAGGTTTCGTGCTTC.